At least ten counts were recorded for the clone carrying this TCR beta chain. Its target is not known. The sample originates from a study of naive and memory T cell subsets. Study observations and caveats: Gini index rose across naive, CM, EM and EMRA in CD4 and CD8. Over 90% of naive TCR sequences appeared only once, unlike memory subsets.

An equimolar mix of two oligonucleotides served as the beta constant-region primer for TRBC1 and TRBC2. TCRdb analysed the UMI-ligation and nested PCR reads with MiXCR anew, one entry per CDR3 protein. The top ten hold 22% of the sample, which has fewer than 40,000 distinct CDR3 sequences, roughly 13% seen once. J gave up 8 bases and V 4 bases, and 9 bases lay outside the gene matches. Germline-derived CDR1 and CDR2 are MDHEN and SYDVKM. The CDR3 consists of 14 residues. Sequencing input: effector memory CD4+ T cells from blood. The subset was: effector memory, CD45RA- CD27-. This chain connects TRBV28 to TRBJ1-2; 8 positions agree with TRBD1. This sequence was found in a human donor in good health. DNA of the CDR3: TGTGCCAGCAGTTCGGGGCAGGGGGCCGGCGGCTACACCTTC. It encodes CASSSGQGAGGYTF.